This is a list of T cell receptor beta chains from one sample in a study of cytomegalovirus exposure and HLA in healthy donors. Libraries were prepared by immunoSEQ multiplex PCR; TCRdb keeps only in-frame clonotypes and omits some of them. This sample has about 160,000 clones; around 80% occur once, and the top ten carry approximately 6.8%. Sequenced sample: PBMCs. The receptors here all came from a male donor in good health and CMV-seropositive. Both conserved end residues are part of each CDR3. Fields, in order: V gene, J gene, D gene, CDR3 length, clone size, CDR3 protein, CDR3 DNA. A D gene is named only where the DNA matches it firmly. Clone size is shown for a subset of rows, as once, few, many or a class of expanded clone.

TRBV2	TRBJ2-7	TRBD1	15	-	CASSERGTGGPEQYF	TGTGCCAGCAGTGAGAGAGGGACAGGGGGGCCCGAGCAGTACTTC
TRBV12-5	TRBJ2-3	TRBD2	21	few	CASAPTPLMVIGTSETDTQYF	TGTGCTAGTGCTCCGACCCCGCTGATGGTGATCGGGACTAGCGAAACAGATACGCAGTATTTT
TRBV6-5	TRBJ1-4	TRBD1	15	-	CASSYTTGVNEKLFF	TGTGCCAGCAGTTACACGACAGGGGTAAATGAAAAACTGTTTTTT
TRBV29-1	TRBJ1-4	-	13	few	CSAVGGTNEKLFF	TGCAGCGCCGTAGGGGGAACTAATGAAAAACTGTTTTTT
TRBV5-1	TRBJ2-7	TRBD2	17	-	CASSLSAGGPGDYEQYF	TGCGCCAGCAGCTTGTCAGCGGGAGGGCCGGGGGACTACGAGCAGTACTTC
TRBV9	TRBJ2-7	TRBD1	12	-	CASSVEQGKQYF	TGTGCCAGCAGCGTAGAACAGGGGAAGCAGTACTTC
TRBV27	TRBJ1-5	TRBD1	15	-	CASSLTGVGNQPQHF	TGTGCCAGCAGTTTGACAGGGGTTGGCAATCAGCCCCAGCATTTT
TRBV25-1	TRBJ1-1	-	14	-	CASSEYAGDTEAFF	TGTGCCAGCAGTGAATATGCAGGGGACACTGAAGCTTTCTTT
TRBV10-3	TRBJ2-3	-	10	-	CAIGLDTQYF	TGTGCCATTGGGCTTGATACGCAGTATTTT
TRBV14	TRBJ2-7	TRBD2	13	-	CASRLAGSYEQYF	TGTGCCAGTCGACTAGCGGGCTCCTACGAGCAGTACTTC
TRBV12-5	TRBJ1-1	TRBD1	16	-	CASGLVTGTAIREAFF	TGTGCTAGTGGTTTGGTAACCGGGACAGCGATACGTGAAGCTTTCTTT
TRBV11-3	TRBJ2-7	-	14	few	CASSLAEHSYEQYF	TGTGCCAGCAGCTTAGCGGAGCACTCCTACGAGCAGTACTTC
TRBV6-1	TRBJ2-7	-	11	-	CASTRAYEQYF	TGTGCCAGCACGAGAGCCTACGAGCAGTACTTC
TRBV19	TRBJ1-3	-	11	-	CATNVGNTIYF	TGTGCCACCAATGTGGGAAACACCATATATTTT
TRBV13	TRBJ2-5	-	14	-	CASSLVAPGETQYF	TGTGCCAGCAGCTTAGTAGCGCCCGGGGAGACCCAGTACTTC
TRBV7-2	TRBJ2-2	-	16	-	CASSQRAIGEDPELFF	TGTGCCAGCAGCCAGAGGGCCATAGGAGAGGACCCTGAGCTGTTTTTT
TRBV7-2	TRBJ1-3	-	18	-	CASSLARTGMGSGNTIYF	TGTGCCAGCAGCTTAGCGCGCACAGGGATGGGCTCTGGAAACACCATATATTTT